Below are 31 T cell receptor beta chains sequenced from a single sample in a study of post-analysis software for immune sequencing data. The study, taken as a whole, reports: With TRBV5-6, TRBV5-1 and TRBV20-1 included, about five TRBV segments were more frequent in patients than in controls.

These TCRs are of unknown antigen specificity. Unique molecular identifiers tagged the TCR beta cDNA libraries. TCRdb reprocessed the PCR reads with MiXCR, giving one entry per CDR3 protein. The profile shows some 700,000 distinct CDR3 sequences, 55% to 70% of them singletons. Sequenced sample: blood. These TCRs come from a girl between 2 and 10 years old with multiple sclerosis.

The rearrangement joins TRBV29-1 to TRBJ1-1, with D unclear. Between the trimmed V and J ends, which lost 4 bases and 3 bases, there was a span of 6 bases. The CDR3 length is 11 residues. Germline values: CDR1 SQVTM, CDR2 ANQGSEA. The CDR3 region has the DNA TGCAGCGTTGGACGGTACACTGAAGCTTTCTTT. Amino acid sequence: CSVGRYTEAFF.

The chain uses TRBV7-2 and TRBJ2-5; 7 nucleotides line up with TRBD2. V was pared by 1 base and J by 1 base, with 6 bases of the junction left unmatched. Germline V lookup: CDR1 SGHTA, CDR2 FQGNSA. The CDR3 runs 16 residues. The CDR3 sequence: CASSLGMGGGQETQYF. CDR3 nucleotides: TGTGCCAGCAGCTTAGGGATGGGCGGGGGCCAAGAGACCCAGTACTTC.

This clonotype was seen more than once but under ten times. The chain recombines TRBV7-6 with TRBJ2-7; D gene ambiguous. This CDR3 is built from 14 residues. With 2 bases removed from V and 0 bases from J, the gap between germline ends came to 8 bases. The germline CDR1 and CDR2 sequences are SGHVS and FNYEAQ. The CDR3 sequence is CASSLRASSYEQYF. Here the CDR3 DNA reads TGTGCCAGCAGCTTAAGAGCCTCCTCCTACGAGCAGTACTTC.

This chain links TRBV20-1 with TRBJ2-2; D is perhaps TRBD1 (6 bases). The CDR3 runs to 16 residues. Germline CDR1 is DFQATT and CDR2 is SNEGSKA (reference sequence). V gave up 2 bases and J gave up 1 base, with 14 bases separating them. The CDR3 here is CSARPIDRWNTGELFF. CDR3 DNA sequence: TGCAGTGCTAGACCAATCGACAGGTGGAACACCGGGGAGCTGTTTTTT.

The table lists this clonotype with a count of one. The chain recombines TRBV30 with TRBJ1-5; TRBD1 aligns across 9 bases. This CDR3 has 14 amino acids. Germline values: CDR1 GTSNPN, CDR2 SVGIG (reference sequence). Trimming cost V 3 bases and J 6 bases; bases outside gene matches: 6. The CDR3 DNA reads TGTGCCTGGAGCGTGGGACAGGGAGGTCAGCCCCAGCATTTT. It translates to CAWSVGQGGQPQHF. Complete variable domain (other parts from reference TRBV30 and TRBJ1-5): SQTIHQWPATLVQPVGSPLSLECTVEGTSNPNLYWYRQAAGRGLQLLFYSVGIGQISSEVPQNLSASRPQDRQFILSSKKLLLSDSGFYLCAWSVGQGGQPQHFGDGTRLSIL.

Only a few counts were recorded for this clonotype. This sequence joins TRBV19 and TRBJ1-1; a weak D match, TRBD1 (5 bases). Germline V gene lookup returns CDR1 LNHDA and CDR2 SQIVND (reference sequence). The CDR3 is made up of 14 amino acids. V lost 0 bases and J 5 bases, leaving 10 bases between the germline ends. The CDR3 sequence: CASSIDVRATEAFF. The CDR3 DNA reads TGTGCCAGTAGTATAGACGTCAGGGCGACTGAAGCTTTCTTT.

The chain uses TRBV5-1 and TRBJ2-1; 8 positions agree with TRBD2. The CDR3 is 14 amino acids. The germline CDR1 and CDR2 sequences are SGHRS and YFSETQ. V lost 2 bases, J lost 8 bases, and 6 bases stayed unmatched. DNA of the CDR3: TGCGCCAGCAGCTTAATCGGGGGGGCAGATGAGCAGTTCTTC. It yields the protein CASSLIGGADEQFF.

V is TRBV7-2 and J is TRBJ2-5; 11 bases match TRBD2. The CDR3 length is 16 residues. Germline V lookup: CDR1 SGHTA, CDR2 FQGNSA. V shed 5 bases and J 4 bases; nucleotides not matched to a gene: 9. The CDR3: CASSTAALAGVETQYF. The DNA of the CDR3 is TGTGCCAGCAGCACGGCGGCACTAGCGGGGGTAGAGACCCAGTACTTC.

The gene calls are TRBV27 and TRBJ1-2, with 8 bases fitting TRBD1. The V gene's germline CDR1 is MNHEY and CDR2 SMNVEV (reference sequence). There are 15 residues in the CDR3. Trimming cost V 3 bases and J 5 bases; bases outside gene matches: 8. The DNA for the CDR3 is TGTGCCAGCAGTTTTCCCCGGACAGGGCAGTATGGCTACACCTTC. This sequence encodes CASSFPRTGQYGYTF.

The chain joins TRBV7-2 to TRBJ2-7, with D hard to call. The V gene lost 0 bases and the J gene lost 2 bases, with 8 bases spanning the gap. The CDR3 extends over 14 amino acids. Germline V lookup: CDR1 SGHTA, CDR2 FQGNSA. In DNA, the CDR3 is TGTGCCAGCAGCTTAGCCCTCAGCGCCTACGAGCAGTACTTC. Its translation: CASSLALSAYEQYF.

V and J are TRBV14 and TRBJ2-7; 8 nucleotides match TRBD1. This CDR3 is built from 16 residues. Germline V gives CDR1 SGHDN, CDR2 FVKESK. The V gene end was trimmed by 4 bases and the J gene end by 0 bases; junction bases not matched to a gene: 8. In DNA, the CDR3 is TGTGCCAGCAGCCTAGGCAGGGGGCTTTCCTCCTACGAGCAGTACTTC. It specifies CASSLGRGLSSYEQYF. Together with reference TRBV14 and TRBJ2-7, the CDR3 gives the full variable domain: EAGVTQFPSHSVIEKGQTVTLRCDPISGHDNLYWYRRVMGKEIKFLLHFVKESKQDESGMPNNRFLAERTGGTYSTLKVQPAELEDSGVYFCASSLGRGLSSYEQYFGPGTRLTVT.

V usage is TRBV3-1 and J usage is TRBJ2-3; D possibly corresponds to TRBD1 (5 bases). Trimming took off 3 bases at V and 2 bases at J, with 6 bases between the two ends. CDR3 length: 13 residues. Germline CDR1 reads LGHDT; CDR2 reads YNNKEL (reference sequence). CDR3 coding DNA: TGTGCCAGCAGCCACAGGGCCACAGATACGCAGTATTTT. This codes for CASSHRATDTQYF.

The chain couples TRBV5-1 to TRBJ2-7; TRBD2 matches at 7 bases. This CDR3 spans 13 amino acids. The germline gives CDR1 SGHRS, CDR2 YFSETQ. V trimming: 4 bases; J trimming: 5 bases; junction bases outside the gene matches: 6. The CDR3 reads CASSAAGVHEQYF. The CDR3 nucleotides are TGCGCCAGCAGCGCTGCGGGAGTCCACGAGCAGTACTTC.

The chain carries TRBV5-6 and TRBJ2-3; 8 positions match TRBD1. The J segment lost 2 bases and the V segment lost 4 bases, leaving 3 bases of the junction unmatched. There are 14 residues in the CDR3. Germline assignment: CDR1 SGHDT and CDR2 YYEEEE. The CDR3, as DNA: TGTGCCAGCAGCGCGACAGGGGACACAGATACGCAGTATTTT. Translating gives CASSATGDTDTQYF.

This clonotype occurred a few times. The gene calls are TRBV12-3 or TRBV12-4 and TRBJ2-5; D may be TRBD1 (6 bases). This CDR3 region has 15 residues. The V end was cut by 5 bases, the J end by 0 bases, with 13 bases between. CDR3 residues: CASSPRQDHQETQYF. The CDR3 region has the DNA TGTGCCAGCAGTCCCCGACAGGACCACCAAGAGACCCAGTACTTC.

The genes are TRBV11-2 and TRBJ2-1; TRBD2 might be the D (5 bases). Trimming stripped 0 bases from V and 8 bases from J, with 14 bases between. Germline V gene lookup returns CDR1 SGHAT and CDR2 FQNNGV. The CDR3 is 15 amino acids. The CDR3 DNA sequence: TGTGCCAGCAGCTTAGATAGGCTTCGGGGAGATGAGCAGTTCTTC. Translated, it gives CASSLDRLRGDEQFF.

The genes are TRBV4-1 and TRBJ2-3; 14 bases are shared with TRBD2. The CDR3 runs to 17 residues. The junction had 9 bases not matched to a gene; V was cut back by 4 bases and J by 6 bases. Germline V lookup: CDR1 MGHRA, CDR2 YSYEKL. The CDR3 nucleotides read TGCGCCAGCAGCCTCAGGACTAGCGGGGGGACTCCTGATACGCAGTATTTT. It is translated as CASSLRTSGGTPDTQYF.

This clonotype was counted between two and nine times. V gene TRBV7-2 combines with J gene TRBJ1-2, with 8 bases aligning to TRBD1. The V gene's germline CDR1 is SGHTA and CDR2 FQGNSA. The trim removed 2 bases at V and 0 bases at J, leaving 8 bases unmatched. This CDR3 has 17 amino acids. CDR3 loop: CASSLSQTTGANYGYTF. DNA of the CDR3: TGTGCCAGCAGCTTATCTCAGACGACAGGGGCTAACTATGGCTACACCTTC.

This chain's CDR3 is CASSSRQAASTDTQYF. The DNA of the CDR3 is TGTGCCAGCAGTAGCAGGCAGGCCGCTAGCACAGATACGCAGTATTTT. V gene TRBV6-1 combines with J gene TRBJ2-3; the D is unclear. The CDR3 consists of 16 residues. Germline V gene data show CDR1 as MNHNS and CDR2 as SASEGT. With 5 bases removed from V and 0 bases from J, the gap between germline ends came to 15 bases.

This rearrangement joins TRBV5-6 to TRBJ2-1; 10 positions match TRBD2. Germline V gene data show CDR1 as SGHDT and CDR2 as YYEEEE. The CDR3 spans 18 residues. Germline trimming cut 1 base from V and 0 bases from J; bases unmatched to any gene: 7. CDR3 sequence (DNA): TGTGCCAGCAGCTTGCAGCTAGCGGGGGTTAGCTCCTACAATGAGCAGTTCTTC. The encoded protein is CASSLQLAGVSSYNEQFF.

This clonotype came up once. The chain has TRBV5-5 and TRBJ2-1; the D gene is possibly TRBD2 (5 bases). Trimming left V 4 bases short and J 4 bases short, with 15 bases between. The V gene's germline CDR1 is SGHKS and CDR2 YYEKEE (reference sequence). The CDR3 sequence is 15 residues long. The CDR3 bases are TGTGCCAGCAGCCCGATATCGGGGAGATACAATGAGCAGTTCTTC. Translated: CASSPISGRYNEQFF.

The chain combines TRBV3-1 with TRBJ2-7; D not certain. The CDR3 is 14 amino acids. V shed 1 base and J shed 0 bases, with 7 bases lying between them. The germline V gene has CDR1 LGHDT and CDR2 YNNKEL (reference sequence). CDR3: CASSQAKTSYEQYF. CDR3 sequence (DNA): TGTGCCAGCAGCCAAGCTAAAACCTCCTACGAGCAGTACTTC.

This clonotype has only a few counts. The chain couples TRBV6-6 to TRBJ2-5; TRBD1 is a possible D gene (5 bases). The CDR3 has 13 amino acids. Trimming removed 2 bases from V and 1 base from J, with 5 bases in between. Germline V CDR1 and CDR2: MNHNY, SVGAGI (reference sequence). CDR3 DNA sequence: TGTGCCAGCAGTTACCAGGGCCAAGAGACCCAGTACTTC. This gives the protein CASSYQGQETQYF.

The chain recombines TRBV29-1 with TRBJ2-5; TRBD1 aligns across 8 bases. CDR3 length: 17 residues. V lost 2 bases and J lost 2; bases outside the gene matches: 13. CDR1 is SQVTM, CDR2 ANQGSEA, per germline. As DNA, the CDR3 is TGCAGCGTTGAAACAGGGGGACTGGCCTCCTCTCAAGAGACCCAGTACTTC. The encoded protein is CSVETGGLASSQETQYF. Together with reference TRBV29-1 and TRBJ2-5, the CDR3 gives the full variable domain: SAVISQKPSRDICQRGTSLTIQCQVDSQVTMMFWYRQQPGQSLTLIATANQGSEATYESGFVIDKFPISRPNLTFSTLTVSNMSPEDSSIYLCSVETGGLASSQETQYFGPGTRLLVL.

V is TRBV9 and J is TRBJ2-7; 14 positions agree with TRBD2. V lost 0 bases, J lost 5 bases, and 4 bases stayed unmatched. The CDR3 sequence is 16 residues long. The germline gives CDR1 SGDLS, CDR2 YYNGEE. The CDR3: CASSVAGTSGSHEQYF. DNA for the CDR3: TGTGCCAGCAGCGTAGCGGGGACTAGCGGGAGCCACGAGCAGTACTTC. Variable domain in full (rest from reference TRBV9 and TRBJ2-7): DSGVTQTPKHLITATGQRVTLRCSPRSGDLSVYWYQQSLDQGLQFLIQYYNGEERAKGNILERFSAQQFPDLHSELNLSSLELGDSALYFCASSVAGTSGSHEQYFGPGTRLTVT.

The chain is built from TRBV3-1 and TRBJ2-5, with 9 bases fitting TRBD2. Germline V gene lookup returns CDR1 LGHDT and CDR2 YNNKEL (reference sequence). The CDR3 has 16 residues. V was clipped by 3 bases and J by 1 base; unmatched bases: 6. DNA of the CDR3: TGTGCCAGCAGCCAGCCAGCGGGGGGCCTCCAAGAGACCCAGTACTTC. This sequence encodes CASSQPAGGLQETQYF.

J is TRBJ2-5 and V is TRBV25-1; tentatively, D is TRBD2 (5 bases). Germline CDR1 and CDR2: MGHDK and SYGVNS. The CDR3 consists of 17 residues. V was cut by 0 bases and J by 2 bases, with 16 bases left in between. CDR3 bases: TGTGCCAGCAGTGAATATAAAGAAGCGCGAGGGCAAGAGACCCAGTACTTC. Translated, it gives CASSEYKEARGQETQYF.

The chain couples TRBV12-3 or TRBV12-4 to TRBJ2-1, with 14 bases aligning to TRBD2. This CDR3 is 15 amino acids long. The DNA for the CDR3 is TGTGTCAACAGTCCCCGGACTAGCGGGAGGAATGAGCAGTTCTTC. Translation gives CVNSPRTSGRNEQFF.

V gene TRBV11-1 combines with J gene TRBJ2-1; D unclear. The V and J ends lost 4 bases and 5 bases respectively, with 12 bases between them. The length of the CDR3 is 14 residues. The germline CDR1 and CDR2 sequences are SGHAT and FQDESV (reference sequence). CDR3 region: CASSSRTRHNEQFF. CDR3 DNA sequence: TGTGCCAGCAGCTCACGCACGCGGCACAATGAGCAGTTCTTC.

V usage is TRBV29-1 and J usage is TRBJ2-7; D ambiguous. This CDR3 spans 11 amino acids. Germline V gives CDR1 SQVTM, CDR2 ANQGSEA. V lost 0 bases, J lost 6 bases, and 6 bases lay in between. The CDR3 protein is CSVEEKGEQYF. In nucleotides, the CDR3 is TGCAGCGTTGAAGAAAAGGGCGAGCAGTACTTC.

The rearrangement joins TRBV6-5 to TRBJ2-5, with no clear D. In germline, CDR1 is MNHEY, CDR2 SVGAGI. Trimming removed 2 bases from V and 3 bases from J, with 10 bases in between. This CDR3 is 14 amino acids long. As DNA, the CDR3 is TGTGCCAGCAGTTACAGATTTCAGGAAGAGACCCAGTACTTC. Protein sequence: CASSYRFQEETQYF.